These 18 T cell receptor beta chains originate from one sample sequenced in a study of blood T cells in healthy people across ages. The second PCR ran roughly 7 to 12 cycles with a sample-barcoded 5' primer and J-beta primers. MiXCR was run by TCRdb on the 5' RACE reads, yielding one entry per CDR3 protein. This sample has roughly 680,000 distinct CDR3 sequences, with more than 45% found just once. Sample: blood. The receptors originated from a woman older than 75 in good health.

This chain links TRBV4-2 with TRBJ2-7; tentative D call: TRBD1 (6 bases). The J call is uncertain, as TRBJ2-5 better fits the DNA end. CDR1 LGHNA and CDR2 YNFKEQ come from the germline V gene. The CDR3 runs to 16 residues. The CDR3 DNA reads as TGTGCCAGCAGCCAAGAATACCGAAACAGGGAGGAGACCCAGTACTTC. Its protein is CASSQEYRNREETQYF.

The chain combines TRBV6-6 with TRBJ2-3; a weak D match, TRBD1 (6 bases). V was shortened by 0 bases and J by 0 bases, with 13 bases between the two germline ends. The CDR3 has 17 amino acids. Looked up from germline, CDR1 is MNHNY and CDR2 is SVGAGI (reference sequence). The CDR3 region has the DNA TGTGCCAGCAGTTACTCGAGGACAGCGATCAGCACAGATACGCAGTATTTT. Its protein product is CASSYSRTAISTDTQYF.

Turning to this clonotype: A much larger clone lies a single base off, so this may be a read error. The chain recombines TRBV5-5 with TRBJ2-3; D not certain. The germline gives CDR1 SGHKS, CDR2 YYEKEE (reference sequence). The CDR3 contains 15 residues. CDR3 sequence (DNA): TGTTCCAGCAGCTCGCCACTTGGCGGAACAGATACGCAGTATTTT. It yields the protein CSSSSPLGGTDTQYF.

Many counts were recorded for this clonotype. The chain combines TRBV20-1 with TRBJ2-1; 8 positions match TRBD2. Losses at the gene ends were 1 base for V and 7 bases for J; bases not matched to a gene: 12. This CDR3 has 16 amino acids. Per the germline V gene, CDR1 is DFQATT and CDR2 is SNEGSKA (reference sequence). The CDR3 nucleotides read TGCAGTGCTAGAGTGTTAGCGGGGTCCGCCGGGAATGAGCAGTTCTTC. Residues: CSARVLAGSAGNEQFF.

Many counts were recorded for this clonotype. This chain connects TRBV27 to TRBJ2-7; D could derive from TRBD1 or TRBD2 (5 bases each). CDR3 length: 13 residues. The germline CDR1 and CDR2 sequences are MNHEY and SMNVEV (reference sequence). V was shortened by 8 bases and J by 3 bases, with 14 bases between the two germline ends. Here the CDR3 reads CASSGLDFYEQYF. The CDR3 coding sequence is TGTGCCAGCTCGGGGCTGGATTTCTACGAGCAGTACTTC.

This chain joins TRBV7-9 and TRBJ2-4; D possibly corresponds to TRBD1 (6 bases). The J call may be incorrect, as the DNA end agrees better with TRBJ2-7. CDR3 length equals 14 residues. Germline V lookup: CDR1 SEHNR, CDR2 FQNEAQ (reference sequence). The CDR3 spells CASSPEGVVYEQYF. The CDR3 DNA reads TGTGCCAGCAGCCCCGAGGGGGTGGTCTACGAGCAGTACTTC.

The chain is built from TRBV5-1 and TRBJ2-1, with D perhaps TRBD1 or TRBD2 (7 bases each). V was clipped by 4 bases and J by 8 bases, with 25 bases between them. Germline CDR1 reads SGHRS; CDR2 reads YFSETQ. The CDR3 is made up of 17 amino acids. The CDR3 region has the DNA TGCGCCAGCAGCCAGAGCAAAGGGCGGCCAGGGGGGGATGAGCAGTTCTTC. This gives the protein CASSQSKGRPGGDEQFF.

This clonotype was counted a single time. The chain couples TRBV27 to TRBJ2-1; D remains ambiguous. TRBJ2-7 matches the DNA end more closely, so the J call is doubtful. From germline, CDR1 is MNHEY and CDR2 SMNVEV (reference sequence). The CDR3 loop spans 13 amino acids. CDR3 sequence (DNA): TGTGCCAGCAGTTTATCGAGAACCGGCGAGCAGTACTTC. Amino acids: CASSLSRTGEQYF.

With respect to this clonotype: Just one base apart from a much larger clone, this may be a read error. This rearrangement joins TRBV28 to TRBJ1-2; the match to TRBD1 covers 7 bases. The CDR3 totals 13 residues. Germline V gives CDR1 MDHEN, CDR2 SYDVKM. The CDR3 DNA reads TGTGCCGGCAGTCTAGAAGGGGGCCGTGGCTACACCTTC. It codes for CAGSLEGGRGYTF.

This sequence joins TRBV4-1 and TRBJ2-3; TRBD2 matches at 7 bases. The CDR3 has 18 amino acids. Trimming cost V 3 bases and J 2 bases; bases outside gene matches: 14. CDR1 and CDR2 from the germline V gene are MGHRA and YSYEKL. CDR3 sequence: CASSHSGRLALNTDTQYF. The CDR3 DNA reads TGCGCCAGCAGCCACTCCGGGAGGCTAGCGCTTAACACAGATACGCAGTATTTT.

CDR3 protein: CASSGRTSGSSYNEQFF. The CDR3 DNA reads TGTGCCAGCAGCGGAAGGACTAGCGGGAGCTCCTACAATGAGCAGTTCTTC. This chain uses TRBV7-9 with TRBJ2-1, with 13 bases aligning to TRBD2. CDR3 length: 17 amino acids. Germline V gene sequence: CDR1 SEHNR, CDR2 FQNEAQ (reference sequence). The ends lost 5 bases at V and 0 bases at J; junction bases unmatched: 4. Supplemented by reference TRBV7-9 and TRBJ2-1, the full variable domain reads DTGVSQNPRHKITKRGQNVTFRCDPISEHNRLYWYRQTLGQGPEFLTYFQNEAQLEKSRLLSDRFSAERPKGSFSTLEIQRTEQGDSAMYLCASSGRTSGSSYNEQFFGPGTRLTVL.

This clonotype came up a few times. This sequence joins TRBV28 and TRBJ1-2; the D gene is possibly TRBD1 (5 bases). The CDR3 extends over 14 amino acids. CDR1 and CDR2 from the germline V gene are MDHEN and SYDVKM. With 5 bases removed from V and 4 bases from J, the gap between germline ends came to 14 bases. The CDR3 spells CASSGPKGSYGYTF. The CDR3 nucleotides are TGTGCCAGCAGTGGCCCAAAGGGGAGCTATGGCTACACCTTC.

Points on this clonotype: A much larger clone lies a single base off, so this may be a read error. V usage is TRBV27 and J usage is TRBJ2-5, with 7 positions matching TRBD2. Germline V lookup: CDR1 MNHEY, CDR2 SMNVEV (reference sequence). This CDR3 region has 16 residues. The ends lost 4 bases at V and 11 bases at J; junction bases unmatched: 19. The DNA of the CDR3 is TGTGCCAGCAGTTCCGGGGGGAATTCATTCTACAATGAGCAGTACTTC. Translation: CASSSGGNSFYNEQYF.

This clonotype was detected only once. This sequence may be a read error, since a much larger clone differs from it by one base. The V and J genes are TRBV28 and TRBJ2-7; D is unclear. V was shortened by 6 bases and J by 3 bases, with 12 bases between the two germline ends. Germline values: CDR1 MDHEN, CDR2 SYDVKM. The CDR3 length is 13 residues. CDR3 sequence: CASSRGRHYEQYF. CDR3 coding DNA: TGTGCCAGCAGCCGCGGACGGCACTACGAGCAGTACTTC. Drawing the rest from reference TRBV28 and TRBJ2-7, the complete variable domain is DVKVTQSSRYLVKRTGEKVFLECVQDMDHENMFWYRQDPGLGLRLIYFSYDVKMKEKGDIPEGYSVSREKKERFSLILESASTNQTSMYLCASSRGRHYEQYFGPGTRLTVT.

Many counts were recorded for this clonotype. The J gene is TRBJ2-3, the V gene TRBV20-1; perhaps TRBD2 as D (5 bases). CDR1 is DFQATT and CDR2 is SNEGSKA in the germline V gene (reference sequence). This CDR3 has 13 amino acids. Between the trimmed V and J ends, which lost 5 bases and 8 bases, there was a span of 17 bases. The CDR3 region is CSASAARFGTQYF. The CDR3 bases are TGCAGTGCTTCAGCGGCTCGGTTCGGTACGCAGTATTTT.

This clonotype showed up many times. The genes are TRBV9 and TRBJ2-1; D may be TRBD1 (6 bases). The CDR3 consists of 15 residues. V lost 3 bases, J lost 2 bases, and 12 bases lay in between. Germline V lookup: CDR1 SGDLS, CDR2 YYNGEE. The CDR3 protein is CASSAVGATYNEQFF. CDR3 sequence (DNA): TGTGCCAGCAGCGCAGTGGGGGCCACCTACAATGAGCAGTTCTTC.

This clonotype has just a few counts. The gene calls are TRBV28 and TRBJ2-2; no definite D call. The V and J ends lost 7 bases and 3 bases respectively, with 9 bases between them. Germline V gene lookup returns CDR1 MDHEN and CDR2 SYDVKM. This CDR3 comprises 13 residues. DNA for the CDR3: TGTGCCAGCACCAGGAGATACACCGGGGAGCTGTTTTTT. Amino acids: CASTRRYTGELFF.

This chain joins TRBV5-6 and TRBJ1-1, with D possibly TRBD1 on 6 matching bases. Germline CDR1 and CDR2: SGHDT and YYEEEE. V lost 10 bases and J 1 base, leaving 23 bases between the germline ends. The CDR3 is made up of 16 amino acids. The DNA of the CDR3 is TGTGCCTGCTCCGGGGGGGGGCCAACCCGGAACACTGAAGCTTTCTTT. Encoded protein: CACSGGGPTRNTEAFF.